These 23 T cell receptor beta chains were all obtained from the same sample, sequenced in a study of control samples from healthy donors and cancer patients. The repertoire was sequenced with immunoSEQ multiplex PCR; TCRdb's copy has only in-frame clones and lacks some. The sample carries 90,000 or so clones, roughly 89% recorded once. Sequencing input: blood. These receptors all come from a woman aged 60 to 75 in good health.

This clone was recorded a few times. This chain uses TRBV2 with TRBJ1-5; 11 bases agree with TRBD1. J was trimmed by 4 bases and V by 10 bases; bases with no gene match: 9. The germline CDR1 and CDR2 sequences are SNHLY and FYNNEI. The CDR3 is 15 amino acids. The CDR3: CATRSGTGGNQPQHF. The CDR3 bases are TGTGCCACCCGATCCGGGACAGGGGGGAATCAGCCCCAGCATTTT.

The chain combines TRBV28 with TRBJ1-1; D is uncertain. Deletions cut 0 bases from V and 1 base from J, with 3 bases between. The CDR3 length is 13 residues. CDR1 and CDR2 from the germline V gene are MDHEN and SYDVKM. The CDR3 sequence: CASSLWGNTEAFF. The CDR3 region has the DNA TGTGCCAGCAGTTTATGGGGGAACACTGAAGCTTTCTTT.

The chain joins TRBV28 to TRBJ1-2, with D hard to call. With 6 bases removed from V and 1 base from J, the gap between germline ends came to 9 bases. Germline CDR1 reads MDHEN; CDR2 reads SYDVKM. This CDR3 comprises 13 residues. CDR3 DNA: TGTGCCAGCAGCTCGGCACGTAACTATGGCTACACCTTC. Encoded protein: CASSSARNYGYTF.

V is TRBV6-6 and J is TRBJ1-1, with D possibly matching TRBD1 (6 bases). V shed 6 bases and J shed 4 bases, with 12 bases lying between them. The V gene's germline CDR1 is MNHNY and CDR2 SVGAGI (reference sequence). The CDR3 contains 13 residues. CDR3 bases: TGTGCCAGCAGGAAACAGGGTGCCACTGAAGCTTTCTTT. Translating it yields CASRKQGATEAFF.

The rearrangement joins TRBV5-5 to TRBJ2-7; the D is unclear. Germline V gene lookup returns CDR1 SGHKS and CDR2 YYEKEE (reference sequence). The CDR3 contains 13 residues. The ends were cut back, 2 bases at V and 1 base at J, with 7 bases in the middle. CDR3 in amino acids: CASSFGSSYEQYF. The CDR3 DNA reads TGTGCCAGCAGCTTCGGCTCGTCCTACGAGCAGTACTTC.

This rearrangement joins TRBV6-2 or TRBV6-3 to TRBJ1-5; D perhaps matches TRBD1 (5 bases). Germline V gene lookup returns CDR1 MNHEY and CDR2 SVGEGT. V gave up 2 bases and J gave up 7 bases, with 6 bases separating them. The CDR3 is 12 amino acids. The CDR3 region has the DNA TGTGCCAGCAGTTACAACAGGCAGCCCCAGCATTTT. Amino acid sequence: CASSYNRQPQHF.

With respect to this clone: This CDR3 is also generated by other DNA sequences in the sample. This rearrangement joins TRBV7-9 to TRBJ2-2, with 12 bases aligning to TRBD2. Trimming removed 4 bases from V and 6 bases from J; junction bases left unmatched: 6. The germline gives CDR1 SEHNR, CDR2 FQNEAQ (reference sequence). This CDR3 has 16 residues. The CDR3 DNA is TGTGCCAGCAGCTCACCTAGCGGGAGGGGTGCCGGGGAGCTGTTTTTT. Translated: CASSSPSGRGAGELFF.

The V and J genes are TRBV28 and TRBJ2-5; D could derive from TRBD1 or TRBD2 (6 bases each). V was cut by 5 bases and J by 5 bases, with 9 bases left in between. The CDR3 loop spans 12 amino acids. Per germline, CDR1 MDHEN and CDR2 SYDVKM. CDR3 DNA sequence: TGTGCCAGCAGTCAGGGGAGGGAGACCCAGTACTTC. This sequence encodes CASSQGRETQYF.

CDR3 DNA: TGTGCCGGGGCGACTAACTATGGCTACACCTTC. Translating gives CAGATNYGYTF. The chain combines TRBV19 with TRBJ1-2; the D gene is possibly TRBD1 (5 bases). The CDR3 length is 11 residues. The ends were cut back, 11 bases at V and 0 bases at J, with 7 bases in the middle. Per germline, CDR1 LNHDA and CDR2 SQIVND (reference sequence).

The rearrangement joins TRBV5-1 to TRBJ2-7; D might be TRBD1 (6 bases). Trimming cost V 4 bases and J 3 bases, with 11 bases left between them. The germline CDR1 and CDR2 sequences are SGHRS and YFSETQ. CDR3 length: 13 amino acids. CDR3: CASSPDRIYEQYF. The CDR3 DNA follows: TGCGCCAGCAGCCCGGACAGAATCTACGAGCAGTACTTC.

The V call is TRBV3-1 (or the pseudogene TRBV3-2), the J call TRBJ2-1; TRBD2 aligns across 13 bases. V lost 4 bases to trimming and J lost 12 bases; unmatched junction nucleotides: 9. The CDR3 spans 15 residues. Germline values: CDR1 LGHDT, CDR2 YNNKEL (reference sequence). The DNA of the CDR3 is TGTGCCAGCAGCCGCGGACTAGCGGGAGTGGCGGGGCAGTTCTTC. This gives the protein CASSRGLAGVAGQFF.

This rearrangement joins TRBV7-9 to TRBJ2-6; no reliable D call. CDR1 is SEHNR and CDR2 is FQNEAQ in the germline V gene (reference sequence). The germline V and J ends were trimmed by 3 bases and 4 bases, with 10 bases remaining between them. The CDR3 has 15 amino acids. This chain's CDR3 is CASSFTKAGANVLTF. CDR3 DNA sequence: TGTGCCAGCAGCTTTACAAAGGCGGGGGCCAACGTCCTGACTTTC.

This chain joins TRBV9 and TRBJ1-6, with D maybe TRBD1 (5 bases). The V gene lost 0 bases and the J gene lost 2 bases, with 6 bases spanning the gap. CDR3 length: 15 residues. Per germline, CDR1 SGDLS and CDR2 YYNGEE. The CDR3 DNA reads TGTGCCAGCAGCGTAGGGACACCCTATAATTCACCCCTCCACTTT. Protein product: CASSVGTPYNSPLHF. The entire variable domain, with the rest obtained from reference TRBV9 and TRBJ1-6, is as follows: DSGVTQTPKHLITATGQRVTLRCSPRSGDLSVYWYQQSLDQGLQFLIQYYNGEERAKGNILERFSAQQFPDLHSELNLSSLELGDSALYFCASSVGTPYNSPLHFGNGTRLTVT.

The chain's CDR3 is CASSEQGTYNEQFF. CDR3 nucleotides: TGTGCCAGCAGCGAGCAGGGAACCTACAATGAGCAGTTCTTC. V gene TRBV9 combines with J gene TRBJ2-1, with D possibly TRBD1 on 5 matching bases. The ends were cut back, 3 bases at V and 2 bases at J, with 9 bases in the middle. CDR3 size: 14 residues. Germline lookup yields CDR1 SGDLS and CDR2 YYNGEE.

This clone was observed once. The genes are TRBV13 and TRBJ1-6; D perhaps matches TRBD1 (6 bases). Per germline, CDR1 PRHDT and CDR2 FYEKMQ (reference sequence). The CDR3 covers 15 residues. V lost 3 bases, J lost 10 bases, and 16 bases lay in between. The CDR3 is CASSFWTALGSPLHF. CDR3 in DNA: TGTGCCAGCAGCTTTTGGACAGCTTTGGGATCACCCCTCCACTTT.

The genes are TRBV7-9 and TRBJ1-1; D unclear. Germline V gene data show CDR1 as SEHNR and CDR2 as FQNEAQ (reference sequence). This CDR3 spans 12 amino acids. Trimming removed 3 bases from V and 11 bases from J, with 13 bases in between. DNA for the CDR3: TGTGCCAGCAGCTTGGGGAGGGAGTTGGCTTTCTTT. It specifies CASSLGRELAFF.

The chain recombines TRBV10-3 with TRBJ1-1; 7 nucleotides align to TRBD1. The CDR3 sequence is 15 residues long. The trim removed 3 bases at V and 1 base at J, leaving 5 bases unmatched. Per germline, CDR1 ENHRY and CDR2 SYGVKD. The CDR3 spells CAISEEGAKNTEAFF. The CDR3 DNA is TGTGCCATCAGTGAAGAGGGGGCGAAGAACACTGAAGCTTTCTTT.

The chain has TRBV27 and TRBJ1-6; the D gene is possibly TRBD1 (6 bases). In germline, CDR1 is MNHEY, CDR2 SMNVEV (reference sequence). V was trimmed by 1 base and J by 0 bases, leaving 16 bases between them. The CDR3 sequence is 19 residues long. Written as DNA, the CDR3 is TGTGCCAGCAGTTTATACGGGCAGGGGTCTGACTCCTATAATTCACCCCTCCACTTT. Encoded protein: CASSLYGQGSDSYNSPLHF.

This clone was counted once. The J gene is TRBJ1-6, the V gene TRBV9; D gene ambiguous. V lost 5 bases, J lost 0 bases, and 3 bases lay in between. The CDR3 is 13 amino acids. The germline gives CDR1 SGDLS, CDR2 YYNGEE. The CDR3 loop reads CASSNSYNSPLHF. DNA for the CDR3: TGTGCCAGCAGTAACTCCTATAATTCACCCCTCCACTTT.

The chain has TRBV28 and TRBJ2-3, with 10 nucleotides matching TRBD1. Unmatched junction bases numbered 1, after V lost 0 bases and J lost 4 bases. Germline V gene data show CDR1 as MDHEN and CDR2 as SYDVKM. The CDR3 extends over 15 amino acids. The CDR3 is CASSLWTGGADTQYF. DNA of the CDR3: TGTGCCAGCAGTTTATGGACAGGGGGCGCAGATACGCAGTATTTT. Together with reference TRBV28 and TRBJ2-3, the CDR3 gives the full variable domain: DVKVTQSSRYLVKRTGEKVFLECVQDMDHENMFWYRQDPGLGLRLIYFSYDVKMKEKGDIPEGYSVSREKKERFSLILESASTNQTSMYLCASSLWTGGADTQYFGPGTRLTVL.

This chain joins TRBV5-6 and TRBJ1-6, with unresolved D. In germline, CDR1 is SGHDT, CDR2 YYEEEE. V lost 0 bases, J lost 0 bases, and 7 bases lay in between. This CDR3 region has 16 residues. The CDR3 sequence is CASSLGLSSYNSPLHF. DNA for the CDR3: TGTGCCAGCAGCTTGGGGTTGAGCTCCTATAATTCACCCCTCCACTTT.

The rearrangement links TRBV6-5 to TRBJ1-1, with TRBD1 matching 7 bases. Losses at the gene ends were 0 bases for V and 6 bases for J; bases not matched to a gene: 10. Germline V lookup: CDR1 MNHEY, CDR2 SVGAGI. This CDR3 spans 16 amino acids. This CDR3 is CASSYSAGGNRAEAFF. As DNA, the CDR3 is TGTGCCAGCAGTTACTCGGCAGGGGGGAATAGGGCTGAAGCTTTCTTT.

The chain joins TRBV6-5 to TRBJ1-2, with TRBD1 matching 8 bases. Unmatched junction bases numbered 2, after V lost 6 bases and J lost 8 bases. The CDR3 covers 11 residues. The V gene's germline CDR1 is MNHEY and CDR2 SVGAGI. The CDR3 loop is CASRGTGGYTF. The CDR3 DNA reads as TGTGCCAGCAGAGGGACAGGCGGCTACACCTTC.